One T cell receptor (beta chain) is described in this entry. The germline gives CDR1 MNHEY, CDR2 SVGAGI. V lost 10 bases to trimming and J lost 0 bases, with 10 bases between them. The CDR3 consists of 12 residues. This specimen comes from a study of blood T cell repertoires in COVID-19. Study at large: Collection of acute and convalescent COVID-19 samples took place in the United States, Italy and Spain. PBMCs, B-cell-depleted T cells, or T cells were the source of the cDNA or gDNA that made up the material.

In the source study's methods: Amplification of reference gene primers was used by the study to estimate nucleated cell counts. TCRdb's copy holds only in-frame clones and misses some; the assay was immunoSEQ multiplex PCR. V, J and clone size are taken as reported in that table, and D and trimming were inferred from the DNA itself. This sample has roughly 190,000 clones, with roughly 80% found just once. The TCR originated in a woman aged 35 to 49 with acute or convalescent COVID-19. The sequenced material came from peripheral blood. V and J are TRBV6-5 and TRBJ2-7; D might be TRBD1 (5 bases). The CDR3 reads CATQEPSYEQYF. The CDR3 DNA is TGTGCCACACAGGAACCCTCCTACGAGCAGTACTTC.